This section outlines one T cell receptor beta chain sequence together with its context. The data were taken from a study of shared clonotypes between healthy human individuals. J lost 1 base, V lost 5 bases, and 8 bases had no gene match. From germline, CDR1 is SNHLY and CDR2 FYNNEI. The CDR3 has 16 residues. Sequencing was performed with immunoSEQ multiplex PCR; in TCRdb, only in-frame clones are kept and a portion is missing. The data show roughly 1,600,000 clones, about 98.5% seen once. Donors, without exception, were Caucasian adults residing in Nashville, Tennessee. Negatively enriched CD4+ T cells were divided by CD45RA into naive and memory.

Sequenced sample: naive CD4+ T cells sorted from blood. Regarding subset: CD45RA+ positively selected. The chain is built from TRBV2 and TRBJ1-2, with 9 bases that match TRBD1. The sequence came from a man aged 25 to 45 in good health. CDR3 loop: CASSFRDRVGNYGYTF. In nucleotides, the CDR3 is TGTGCCAGCAGTTTCCGGGACAGGGTGGGTAACTATGGCTACACCTTC.